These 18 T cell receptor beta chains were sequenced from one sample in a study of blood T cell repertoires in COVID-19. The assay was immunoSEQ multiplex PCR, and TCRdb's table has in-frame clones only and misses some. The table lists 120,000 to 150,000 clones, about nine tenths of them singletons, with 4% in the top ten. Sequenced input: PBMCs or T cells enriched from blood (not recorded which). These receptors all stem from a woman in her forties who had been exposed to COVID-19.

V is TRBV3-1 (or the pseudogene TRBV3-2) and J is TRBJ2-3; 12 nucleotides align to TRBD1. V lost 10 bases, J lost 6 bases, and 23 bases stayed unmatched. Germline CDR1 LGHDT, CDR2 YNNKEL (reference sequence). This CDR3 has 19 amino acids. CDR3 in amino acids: CANLTGTGGAQRELDTQYF. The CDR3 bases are TGTGCCAACTTAACCGGGACAGGGGGCGCCCAGCGGGAGTTGGATACGCAGTATTTT.

The CDR3 spells CASSLGAPGGGKTQYF. DNA of the CDR3: TGCGCCAGCAGCTTGGGAGCCCCAGGGGGCGGAAAGACCCAGTACTTC. This chain joins TRBV5-1 and TRBJ2-5, with 8 positions matching TRBD1. In germline, CDR1 is SGHRS, CDR2 YFSETQ. J was trimmed by 6 bases and V by 0 bases; bases with no gene match: 10. This CDR3 is 16 amino acids long.

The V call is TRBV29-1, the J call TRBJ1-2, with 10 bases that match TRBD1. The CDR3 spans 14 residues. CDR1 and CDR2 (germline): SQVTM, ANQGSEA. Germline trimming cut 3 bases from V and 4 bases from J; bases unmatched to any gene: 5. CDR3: CSVDGQGDPYGYTF. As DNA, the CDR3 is TGCAGCGTTGACGGACAGGGGGACCCCTATGGCTACACCTTC.

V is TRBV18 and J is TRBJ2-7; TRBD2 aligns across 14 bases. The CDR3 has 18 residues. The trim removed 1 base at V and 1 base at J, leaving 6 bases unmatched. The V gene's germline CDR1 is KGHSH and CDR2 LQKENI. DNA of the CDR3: TGTGCCAGCTCACCACTAGGGACTAGCGGGAGTTGGTCCTACGAGCAGTACTTC. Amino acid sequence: CASSPLGTSGSWSYEQYF.

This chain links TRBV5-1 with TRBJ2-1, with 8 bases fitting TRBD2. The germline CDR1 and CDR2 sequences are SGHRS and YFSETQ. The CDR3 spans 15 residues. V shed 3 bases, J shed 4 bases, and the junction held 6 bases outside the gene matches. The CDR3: CASSSTGGQYNEQFF. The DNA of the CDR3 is TGCGCCAGCAGCTCCACGGGGGGGCAATACAATGAGCAGTTCTTC.

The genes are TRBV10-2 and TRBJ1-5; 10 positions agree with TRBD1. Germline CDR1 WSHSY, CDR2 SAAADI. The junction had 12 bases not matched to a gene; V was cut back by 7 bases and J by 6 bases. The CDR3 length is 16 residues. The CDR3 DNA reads TGCGCCAGCAAGAAGGGGGGACAGGGGTCAAGTCAGCCCCAGCATTTT. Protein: CASKKGGQGSSQPQHF.

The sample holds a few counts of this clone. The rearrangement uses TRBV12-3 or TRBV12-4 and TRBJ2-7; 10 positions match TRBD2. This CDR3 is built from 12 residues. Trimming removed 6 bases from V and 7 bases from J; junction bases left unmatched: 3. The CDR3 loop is CASRLAGVEQYF. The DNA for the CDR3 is TGTGCCAGCAGGCTAGCGGGAGTTGAGCAGTACTTC.

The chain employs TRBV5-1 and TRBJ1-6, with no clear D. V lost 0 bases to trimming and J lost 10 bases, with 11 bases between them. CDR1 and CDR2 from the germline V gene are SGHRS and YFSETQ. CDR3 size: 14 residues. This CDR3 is CASSLGGNGSPLHF. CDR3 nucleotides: TGCGCCAGCAGCTTGGGCGGAAACGGATCACCCCTCCACTTT. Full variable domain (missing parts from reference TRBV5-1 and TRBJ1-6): KAGVTQTPRYLIKTRGQQVTLSCSPISGHRSVSWYQQTPGQGLQFLFEYFSETQRNKGNFPGRFSGRQFSNSRSEMNVSTLELGDSALYLCASSLGGNGSPLHFGNGTRLTVT.

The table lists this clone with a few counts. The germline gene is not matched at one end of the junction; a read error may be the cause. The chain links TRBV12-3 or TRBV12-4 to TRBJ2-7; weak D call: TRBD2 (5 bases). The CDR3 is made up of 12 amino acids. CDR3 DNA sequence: TGTGCCAGCAGAACCGCTCGGGGATCCCAGGACTTC. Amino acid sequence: CASRTARGSQDF.

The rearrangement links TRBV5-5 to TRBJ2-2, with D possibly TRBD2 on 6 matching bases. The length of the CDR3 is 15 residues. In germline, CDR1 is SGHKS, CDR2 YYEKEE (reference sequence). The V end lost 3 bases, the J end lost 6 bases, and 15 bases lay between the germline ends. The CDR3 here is CASSSKTRLAGELFF. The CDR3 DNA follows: TGTGCCAGCAGCTCGAAGACCCGACTAGCCGGGGAGCTGTTTTTT.

The CDR3 DNA is TGTGCCGTCACGGGGGGAACAGCACGGAGGTTGAACACTGAAGCTTTCTTT. Amino acids: CAVTGGTARRLNTEAFF. The chain links TRBV10-3 to TRBJ1-1; D possibly corresponds to TRBD1 (5 bases). The CDR3 length is 17 residues. Trimming stripped 11 bases from V and 0 bases from J, with 25 bases between. Per the germline V gene, CDR1 is ENHRY and CDR2 is SYGVKD.

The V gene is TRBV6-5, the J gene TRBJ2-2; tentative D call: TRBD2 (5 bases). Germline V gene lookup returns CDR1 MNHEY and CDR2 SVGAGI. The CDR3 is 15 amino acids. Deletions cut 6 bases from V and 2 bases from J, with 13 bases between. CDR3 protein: CASRIYGVNTGELFF. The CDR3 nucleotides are TGTGCCAGCAGGATATACGGGGTAAACACCGGGGAGCTGTTTTTT.

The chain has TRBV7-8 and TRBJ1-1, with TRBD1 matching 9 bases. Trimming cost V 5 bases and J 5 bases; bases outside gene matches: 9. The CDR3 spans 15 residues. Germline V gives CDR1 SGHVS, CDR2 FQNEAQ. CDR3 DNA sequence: TGTGCCAGCAGCCTGGGAACAGGGGGCTATACTGAAGCTTTCTTT. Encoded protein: CASSLGTGGYTEAFF.

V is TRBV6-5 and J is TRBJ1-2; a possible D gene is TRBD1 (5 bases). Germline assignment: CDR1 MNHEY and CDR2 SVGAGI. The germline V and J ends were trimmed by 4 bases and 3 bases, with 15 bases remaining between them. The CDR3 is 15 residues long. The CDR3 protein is CASSSPAKGYYGYTF. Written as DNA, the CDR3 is TGTGCCAGCAGTTCCCCGGCCAAGGGGTACTATGGCTACACCTTC.

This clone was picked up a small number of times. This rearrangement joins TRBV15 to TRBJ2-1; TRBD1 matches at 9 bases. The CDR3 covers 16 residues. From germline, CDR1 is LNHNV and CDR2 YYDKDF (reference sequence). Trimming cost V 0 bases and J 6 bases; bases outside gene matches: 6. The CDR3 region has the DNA TGTGCCACCAGCAGAGATCGGACAGGGGAGGGCAATGAGCAGTTCTTC. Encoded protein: CATSRDRTGEGNEQFF.

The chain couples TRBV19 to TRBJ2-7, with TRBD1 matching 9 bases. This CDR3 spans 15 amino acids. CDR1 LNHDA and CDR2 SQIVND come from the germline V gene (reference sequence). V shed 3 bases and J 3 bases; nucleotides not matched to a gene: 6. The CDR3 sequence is CASSIPGQGFYEQYF. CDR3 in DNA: TGTGCCAGTAGTATCCCGGGACAGGGATTCTACGAGCAGTACTTC.

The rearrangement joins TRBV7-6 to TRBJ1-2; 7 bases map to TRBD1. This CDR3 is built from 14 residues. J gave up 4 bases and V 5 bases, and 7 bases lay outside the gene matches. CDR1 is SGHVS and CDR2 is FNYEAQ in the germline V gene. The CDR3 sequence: CASSPRQGPYGYTF. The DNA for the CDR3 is TGTGCCAGCAGCCCCCGACAGGGCCCCTATGGCTACACCTTC.

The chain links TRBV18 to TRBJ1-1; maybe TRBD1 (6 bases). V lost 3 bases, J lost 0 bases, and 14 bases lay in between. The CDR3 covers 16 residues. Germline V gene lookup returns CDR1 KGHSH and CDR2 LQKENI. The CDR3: CASSPTGPAMNTEAFF. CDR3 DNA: TGTGCCAGCTCACCGACAGGCCCCGCTATGAACACTGAAGCTTTCTTT.